Sequencing of this TCR beta chain was carried out in a study of T cell responses to AZD1222 COVID-19 vaccine. Remarks on this clone: Its antigen is as yet unknown. Germline is not matched at one junction end, which may reflect a read error.

Only in-frame clones appear in the TCRdb table, and some are missing; sequencing was by immunoSEQ multiplex PCR. The data contain about 110,000 clones, over 85% of them singletons. Study-wide results and caveats: Spike-specific TCR breadth and depth both grew after two AZD1222 doses. Close to half of all spike-specific TCRs reportedly target regions of the variants that are unmutated. Researchers report vaccine-associated CD4 TCRs spanning spike, with dominance at 160-218 and 743-854. The study sampled repertoires only after the peak T cell response.

Germline V gives CDR1 SSHAT, CDR2 FNYEAQ (reference sequence). The CDR3 length is 14 residues. The sequenced sample was peripheral blood, obtained 28 days after the second AZD1222 dose. This rearrangement joins TRBV7-7 to TRBJ2-5; D remains unclear. The TCR originated in an adult who received the AZD1222 COVID-19 vaccine. The CDR3 DNA is TGTGCTAGCAGCTTGGTAGGGTATCAAGAGACCCAGTACTTC. Residues: CASSLVGYQETQYF.